This T cell receptor beta chain was captured by sequencing in a study of blood T cells in healthy people across ages. Findings and limits, study-wide: While age rose, TCR beta diversity per million T cells dropped in a roughly linear way. Long-lived donors carried more naive CD4+ cells and greater diversity than aged donors.

Details on this clonotype: Its antigen is as yet unknown.

With a J-beta primer mix and a sample-barcoded 5' primer, a second PCR ran roughly 6 to 12 cycles. Each of the cDNA molecules was tagged by a template-switch adaptor with 12 random nucleotides. A minimum of 2.5 million CDR3-containing paired-end reads was obtained for each sample. TCRdb re-analysed the 5' RACE reads in MiXCR, keeping a single row per CDR3 protein. The table lists about 1.5 million distinct CDR3 sequences, about 45% of them singletons. Trimming shortened V by 4 bases and J by 2 bases, and 11 bases separated the two germline ends. The CDR3 spans 14 residues. CDR1 is SNHLY and CDR2 is FYNNEI in the germline V gene.

The chain employs TRBV2 and TRBJ2-5, with D tentatively TRBD1 (6 bases). This sequence was found in a woman in her late teens or twenties in good health. Sequenced material: blood. CDR3 residues: CASSVHRAQETQYF. The CDR3 DNA follows: TGTGCCAGCAGTGTTCACAGGGCACAAGAGACCCAGTACTTC.